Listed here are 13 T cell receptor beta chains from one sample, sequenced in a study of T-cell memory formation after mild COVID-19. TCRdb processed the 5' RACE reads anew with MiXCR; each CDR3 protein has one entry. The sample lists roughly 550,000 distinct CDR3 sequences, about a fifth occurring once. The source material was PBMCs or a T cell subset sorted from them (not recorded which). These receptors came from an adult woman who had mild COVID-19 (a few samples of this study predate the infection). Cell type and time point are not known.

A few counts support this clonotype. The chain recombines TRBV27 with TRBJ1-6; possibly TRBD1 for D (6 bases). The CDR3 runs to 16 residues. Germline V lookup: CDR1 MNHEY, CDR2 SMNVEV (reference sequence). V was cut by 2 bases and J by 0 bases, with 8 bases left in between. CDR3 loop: CASSLRGASYNSPLHF. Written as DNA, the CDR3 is TGTGCCAGCAGTTTACGGGGGGCCTCCTATAATTCACCCCTCCACTTT.

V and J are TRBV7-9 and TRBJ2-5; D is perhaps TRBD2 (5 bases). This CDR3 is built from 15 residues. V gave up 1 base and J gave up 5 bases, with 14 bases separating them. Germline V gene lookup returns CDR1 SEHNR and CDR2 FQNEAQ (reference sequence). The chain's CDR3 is CASSLVSSGVETQYF. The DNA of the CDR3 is TGTGCCAGCAGCTTAGTGTCGTCCGGGGTGGAGACCCAGTACTTC.

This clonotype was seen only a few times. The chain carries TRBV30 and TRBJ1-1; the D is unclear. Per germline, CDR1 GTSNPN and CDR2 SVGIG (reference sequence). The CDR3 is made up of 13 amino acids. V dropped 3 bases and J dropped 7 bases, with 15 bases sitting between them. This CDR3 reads CAWSPPPGGEAFF. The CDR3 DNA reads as TGTGCCTGGAGCCCTCCCCCGGGAGGTGAAGCTTTCTTT.

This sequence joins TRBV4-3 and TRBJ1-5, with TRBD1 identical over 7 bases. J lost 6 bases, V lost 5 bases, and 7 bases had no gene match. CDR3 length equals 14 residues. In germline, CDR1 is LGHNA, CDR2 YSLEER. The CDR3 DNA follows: TGCGCCAGCAGCTACCGACAGGGTGGTCAGCCCCAGCATTTT. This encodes CASSYRQGGQPQHF.

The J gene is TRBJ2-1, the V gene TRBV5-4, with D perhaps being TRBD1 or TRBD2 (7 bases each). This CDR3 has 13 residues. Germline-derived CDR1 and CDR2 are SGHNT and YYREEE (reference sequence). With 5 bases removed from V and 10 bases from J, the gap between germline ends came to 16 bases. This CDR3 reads CASSRNRGGEQFF. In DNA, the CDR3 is TGTGCCAGCAGTCGGAACAGGGGAGGGGAGCAGTTCTTC.

CDR3 bases: TGTGCCAGCAGCCACGGCAGCGGGGGGTTCTACGGGCAGTTCTTC. This sequence encodes CASSHGSGGFYGQFF. The chain recombines TRBV7-2 with TRBJ2-1, with 9 bases fitting TRBD2. CDR1 is SGHTA and CDR2 is FQGNSA in the germline V gene. The CDR3 is made up of 15 amino acids. J gave up 12 bases and V 5 bases, and 14 bases lay outside the gene matches.

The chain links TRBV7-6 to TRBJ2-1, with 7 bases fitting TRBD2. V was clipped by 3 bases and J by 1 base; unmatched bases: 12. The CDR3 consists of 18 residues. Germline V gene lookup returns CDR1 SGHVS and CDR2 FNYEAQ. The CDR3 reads CASSLGGTGLLSYNEQFF. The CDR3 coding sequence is TGTGCCAGCAGCTTGGGAGGGACCGGACTTTTATCCTACAATGAGCAGTTCTTC.

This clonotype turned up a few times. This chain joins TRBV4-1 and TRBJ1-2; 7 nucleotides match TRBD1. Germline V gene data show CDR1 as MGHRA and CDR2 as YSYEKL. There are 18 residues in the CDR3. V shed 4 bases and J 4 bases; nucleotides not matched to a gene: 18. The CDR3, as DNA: TGCGCCAGCAGCCTTAGGGGGACAGTCCTCATCTCCGGCTATGGCTACACCTTC. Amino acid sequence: CASSLRGTVLISGYGYTF.

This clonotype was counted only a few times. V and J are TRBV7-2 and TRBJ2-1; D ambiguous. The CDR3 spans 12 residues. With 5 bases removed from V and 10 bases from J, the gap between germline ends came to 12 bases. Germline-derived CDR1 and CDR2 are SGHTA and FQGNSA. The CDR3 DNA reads TGTGCCAGCAGCCTTCCGAGTTGGGAGCAGTTCTTC. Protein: CASSLPSWEQFF.

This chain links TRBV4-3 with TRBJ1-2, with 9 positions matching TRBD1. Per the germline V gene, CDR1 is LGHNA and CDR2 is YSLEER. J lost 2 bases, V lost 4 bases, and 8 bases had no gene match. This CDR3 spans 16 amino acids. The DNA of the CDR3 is TGCGCCAGCAGCCTCGCTTGGACAGGGGCGAACTATGGCTACACCTTC. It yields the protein CASSLAWTGANYGYTF.

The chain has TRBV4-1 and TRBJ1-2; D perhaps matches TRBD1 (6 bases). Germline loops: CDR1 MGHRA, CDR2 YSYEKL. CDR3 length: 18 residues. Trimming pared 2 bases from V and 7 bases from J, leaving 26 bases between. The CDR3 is CASSQNNRVRLGSAGYTF. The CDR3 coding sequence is TGCGCCAGCAGCCAAAATAACAGGGTCAGGTTAGGGTCGGCTGGCTACACCTTC.

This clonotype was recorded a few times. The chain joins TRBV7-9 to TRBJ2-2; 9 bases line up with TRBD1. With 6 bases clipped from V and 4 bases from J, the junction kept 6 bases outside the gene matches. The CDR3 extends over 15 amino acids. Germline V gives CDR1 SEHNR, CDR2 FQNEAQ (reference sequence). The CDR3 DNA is TGTGCCAGCAGAGGGGGACAGGGAGGCACCGGGGAGCTGTTTTTT. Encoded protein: CASRGGQGGTGELFF. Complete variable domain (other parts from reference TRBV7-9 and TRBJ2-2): DTGVSQNPRHKITKRGQNVTFRCDPISEHNRLYWYRQTLGQGPEFLTYFQNEAQLEKSRLLSDRFSAERPKGSFSTLEIQRTEQGDSAMYLCASRGGQGGTGELFFGEGSRLTVL.

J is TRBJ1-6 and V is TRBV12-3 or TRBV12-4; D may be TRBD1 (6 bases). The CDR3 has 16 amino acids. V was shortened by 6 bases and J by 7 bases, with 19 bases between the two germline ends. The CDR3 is CASSRQRQVRNSPLHF. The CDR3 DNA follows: TGTGCCAGCAGCCGTCAAAGACAGGTCCGAAATTCACCCCTCCACTTT.